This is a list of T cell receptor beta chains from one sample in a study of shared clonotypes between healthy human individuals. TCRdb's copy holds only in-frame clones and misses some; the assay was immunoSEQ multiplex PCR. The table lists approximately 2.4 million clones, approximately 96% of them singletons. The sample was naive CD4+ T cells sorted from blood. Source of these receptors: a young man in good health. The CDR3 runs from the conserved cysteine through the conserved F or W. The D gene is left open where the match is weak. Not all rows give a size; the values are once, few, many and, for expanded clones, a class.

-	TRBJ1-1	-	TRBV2	CASSGVGGTEAFF	TGTGCCAGCAGTGGGGTGGGAGGGACTGAAGCTTTCTTT
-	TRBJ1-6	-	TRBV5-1	CASSLVQGGTNSPLHF	TGCGCCAGCAGCTTGGTACAGGGTGGGACGAATTCACCCCTCCACTTT
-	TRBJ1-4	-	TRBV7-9	CASSLLGFNEKLFF	TGTGCCAGCAGCTTATTGGGATTTAATGAAAAACTGTTTTTT
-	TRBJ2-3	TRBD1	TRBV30	CAWSKQGPSTDTQYF	TGTGCCTGGAGTAAACAGGGGCCAAGCACAGATACGCAGTATTTT
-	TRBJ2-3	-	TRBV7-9	CASSLARAADTQYF	TGTGCCAGCAGCTTAGCTCGGGCCGCAGATACGCAGTATTTT
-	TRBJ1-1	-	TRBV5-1	CASSSDTEAFF	TGCGCCAGCAGCTCCGACACTGAAGCTTTCTTT
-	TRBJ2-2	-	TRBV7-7	CASSSEAGELFF	TGTGCTAGCAGCTCGGAGGCCGGGGAGCTGTTTTTT
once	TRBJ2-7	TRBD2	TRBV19	CASSIPAGGSGEQYF	TGTGCCAGTAGTATTCCAGCGGGAGGCTCGGGGGAGCAGTACTTC
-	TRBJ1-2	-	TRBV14	CASSQGLQLNYGYTF	TGTGCCAGCAGCCAAGGTCTACAGCTTAACTATGGCTACACCTTC
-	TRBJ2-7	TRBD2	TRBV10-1	CASSESPGTSGAKYSYEQYF	TGCGCCAGCAGTGAGTCCCCGGGGACTAGCGGGGCGAAGTACTCCTACGAGCAGTACTTC
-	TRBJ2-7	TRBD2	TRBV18	CASSPPGGVEQYF	TGTGCCAGCTCACCACCCGGGGGGGTCGAGCAGTACTTC
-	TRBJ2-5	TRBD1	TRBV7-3	CASSLGQMETQYF	TGTGCCAGCAGCCTGGGACAGATGGAGACCCAGTACTTC
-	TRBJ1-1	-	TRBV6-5	CASRKTGHTEAFF	TGTGCCAGCAGAAAGACAGGACACACTGAAGCTTTCTTT
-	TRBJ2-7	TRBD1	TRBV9	CASSVGTGGTYEQYF	TGTGCCAGCAGCGTAGGGACAGGGGGGACCTACGAGCAGTACTTC
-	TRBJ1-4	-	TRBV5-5	CASSSEPTGGKNEKLFF	TGTGCCAGCAGCTCGGAGCCCACCGGGGGGAAAAATGAAAAACTGTTTTTT
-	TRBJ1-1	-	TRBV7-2	CASSLEKLGEAFF	TGTGCCAGCAGCTTAGAAAAACTTGGTGAAGCTTTCTTT
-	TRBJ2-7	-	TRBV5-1	CASSRGGGSYEQYF	TGCGCCAGCTCCAGGGGGGGTGGGTCCTACGAGCAGTACTTC
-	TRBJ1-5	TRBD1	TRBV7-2	CASSQSGQGIHQPQHF	TGTGCCAGCAGCCAGTCAGGACAGGGGATACATCAGCCCCAGCATTTT
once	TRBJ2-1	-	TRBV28	CASSPPGLDYNEQFF	TGTGCCAGCAGTCCTCCGGGACTGGACTACAATGAGCAGTTCTTC
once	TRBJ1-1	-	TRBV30	CALVPGGKRTEAFF	TGTGCCCTGGTCCCCGGGGGGAAGCGCACTGAAGCTTTCTTT
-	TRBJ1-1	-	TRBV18	CASSPELGWGTEAFF	TGTGCCAGCTCACCGGAACTTGGATGGGGCACTGAAGCTTTCTTT
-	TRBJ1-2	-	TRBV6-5	CASRSPPRHGYGYTF	TGTGCCAGCAGATCTCCCCCGAGACATGGGTATGGCTACACCTTC
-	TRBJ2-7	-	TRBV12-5	CASGLRPSEQYF	TGTGCTAGTGGTTTGAGGCCGTCCGAGCAGTACTTC
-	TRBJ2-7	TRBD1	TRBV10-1	CASSRGTGVSYEQYF	TGCGCCAGCAGTCGGGGGACAGGGGTTTCCTACGAGCAGTACTTC
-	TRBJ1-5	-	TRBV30	CAWSPQGEQPQHF	TGTGCCTGGAGCCCCCAGGGAGAGCAGCCCCAGCATTTT
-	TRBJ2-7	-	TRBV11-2	CASSPTRWEQYF	TGTGCCAGCAGCCCGACTAGGTGGGAGCAGTACTTC
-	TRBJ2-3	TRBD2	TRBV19	CASSTTSGGLSDTQYF	TGTGCCAGTAGTACGACTAGCGGGGGCCTCTCGGATACGCAGTATTTT
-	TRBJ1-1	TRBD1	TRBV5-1	CASSSGQGGWRAGEAFF	TGCGCCAGCAGCTCAGGACAGGGTGGATGGAGGGCCGGTGAAGCTTTCTTT
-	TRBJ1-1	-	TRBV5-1	CASSLTRTMNTEAFF	TGCGCCAGCAGCTTGACTCGGACCATGAACACTGAAGCTTTCTTT
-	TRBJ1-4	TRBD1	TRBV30	CAWRDRNNEKLFF	TGTGCCTGGAGGGACAGGAATAATGAAAAACTGTTTTTT